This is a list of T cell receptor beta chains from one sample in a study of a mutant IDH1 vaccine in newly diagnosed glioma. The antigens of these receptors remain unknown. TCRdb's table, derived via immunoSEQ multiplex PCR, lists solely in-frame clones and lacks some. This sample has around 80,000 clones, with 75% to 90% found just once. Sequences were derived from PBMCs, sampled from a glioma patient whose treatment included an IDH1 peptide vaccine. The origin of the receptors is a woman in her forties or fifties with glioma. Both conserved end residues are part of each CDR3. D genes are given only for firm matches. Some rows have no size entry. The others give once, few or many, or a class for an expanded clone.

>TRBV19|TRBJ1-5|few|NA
CASSPPEGKGEPQHF
TGTGCCAGTAGTCCTCCTGAGGGGAAAGGAGAGCCCCAGCATTTT
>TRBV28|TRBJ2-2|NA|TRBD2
CACQTSGRTGELFF
TGTGCCTGTCAGACTAGCGGGAGGACCGGGGAGCTGTTTTTT
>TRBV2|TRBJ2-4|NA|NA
CASRDSLSVKNIQYF
TGTGCCAGCAGAGACTCCCTCTCAGTCAAAAACATTCAGTACTTC
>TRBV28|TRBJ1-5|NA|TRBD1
CASSPDRPLSNQPQHF
TGTGCCAGCAGTCCGGACAGGCCCTTAAGCAATCAGCCCCAGCATTTT
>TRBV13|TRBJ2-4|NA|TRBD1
CASSAGGRRAKNIQYF
TGTGCCAGCAGCGCAGGGGGTAGGAGGGCCAAAAACATTCAGTACTTC
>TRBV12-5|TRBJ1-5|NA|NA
CASGSGFNQPQHF
TGTGCTAGTGGTTCAGGTTTCAATCAGCCCCAGCATTTT
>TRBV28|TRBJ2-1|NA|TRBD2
CASSLAGDIDEQFF
TGTGCCAGCAGTCTAGCGGGAGATATCGATGAGCAGTTCTTC
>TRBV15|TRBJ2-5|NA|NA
CATSRAVGEETQYF
TGTGCCACCAGCAGAGCGGTAGGCGAAGAGACCCAGTACTTC
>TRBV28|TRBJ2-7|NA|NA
CASSSQGKSLREQYF
TGTGCCAGCAGTTCGCAGGGAAAATCTCTACGCGAGCAGTACTTC
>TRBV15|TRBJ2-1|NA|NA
CATSRAGGEQFF
TGTGCCACCAGCAGAGCAGGCGGTGAGCAGTTCTTC
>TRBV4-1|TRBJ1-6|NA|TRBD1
CASSQMGGGTGVSPLHF
TGCGCCAGCAGCCAAATGGGCGGCGGGACAGGGGTTTCACCCCTCCACTTT
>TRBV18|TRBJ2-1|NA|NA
CASSPARRSSYNEQFF
TGTGCCAGCTCACCAGCACGTAGGAGCTCCTACAATGAGCAGTTCTTC
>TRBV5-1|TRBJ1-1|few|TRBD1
CASSRGQGSEAFF
TGCGCCAGCAGCCGAGGACAGGGGAGTGAAGCTTTCTTT
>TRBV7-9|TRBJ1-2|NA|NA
CASTPWEGNYGYTF
TGTGCCAGCACCCCTTGGGAGGGTAACTATGGCTACACCTTC
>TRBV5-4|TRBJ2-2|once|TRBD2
CASNLAGSYNPGELFF
TGTGCCAGCAACCTAGCGGGGAGCTATAATCCCGGGGAGCTGTTTTTT
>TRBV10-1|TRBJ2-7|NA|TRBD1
CASSVGTGPYYEQYF
TGCGCCAGCAGTGTTGGGACAGGGCCGTACTACGAGCAGTACTTC